Following are 8 T cell receptor beta chains from one sample sequenced in a study of Graves' ophthalmopathy and Graves' hyperthyroidism. RNA transcripts yielded amplified TCR beta CDR3 regions. HTBI-primed RT-PCR formed the first round, and a multiplex PCR formed the second. TCRdb re-analysed the multiplex PCR reads in MiXCR, keeping a single row per CDR3 protein. The sample consists of 200,000 to 300,000 distinct CDR3 sequences, around 50% of them appearing once. The sequencing input was peripheral blood. All receptors come from an adult man with Graves' ophthalmopathy.

This clonotype has more than one count but fewer than ten. V is TRBV7-9 and J is TRBJ2-7; 9 nucleotides align to TRBD2. The CDR3 extends over 14 amino acids. V was clipped by 5 bases and J by 7 bases; unmatched bases: 9. Germline values: CDR1 SEHNR, CDR2 FQNEAQ (reference sequence). DNA of the CDR3: TGTGCCAGCAGCAACGGGACTAGCTGGGAGGAGCAGTACTTC. Residues: CASSNGTSWEEQYF.

In regard to this clonotype: A much larger clone is a single base away; this may be a read error. The CDR3, as DNA: TGCAGCGCTCGACAGGATAACAATCAGCCCCAGCATTTT. The encoded protein is CSARQDNNQPQHF. The V and J genes are TRBV29-1 and TRBJ1-5; possible D gene TRBD1, 6 bases. The germline V gene has CDR1 SQVTM and CDR2 ANQGSEA. This CDR3 contains 13 residues. V was clipped by 7 bases and J by 3 bases, with 13 bases between them.

This clonotype appeared many times. This sequence joins TRBV2 and TRBJ2-7, with D possibly TRBD2 on 5 matching bases. Looked up from germline, CDR1 is SNHLY and CDR2 is FYNNEI. Trimming cost V 4 bases and J 3 bases, with 10 bases left between them. There are 13 residues in the CDR3. Written as DNA, the CDR3 is TGTGCCAGCAGTGTTGGTGGAGGCTACGAGCAGTACTTC. As protein: CASSVGGGYEQYF.

This rearrangement joins TRBV20-1 to TRBJ1-1, with D uncertain. The CDR3 runs 13 residues. Germline CDR1 reads DFQATT; CDR2 reads SNEGSKA (reference sequence). Trimming shortened V by 0 bases and J by 1 base, and 6 bases separated the two germline ends. The CDR3 loop is CSARDSRNTEAFF. DNA of the CDR3: TGCAGTGCTAGAGATAGCAGGAACACTGAAGCTTTCTTT.

This clonotype has more than one count but fewer than ten. This chain uses TRBV10-3 with TRBJ1-5; no clear D gene. CDR3 length equals 13 residues. Germline V CDR1 and CDR2: ENHRY, SYGVKD. Trimming removed 0 bases from V and 6 bases from J, with 6 bases in between. CDR3 bases: TGTGCCATCAGTGAGTCGCCCGGTCAGCCCCAGCATTTT. Protein product: CAISESPGQPQHF.

The V gene is TRBV27, the J gene TRBJ2-6; a weak D match, TRBD2 (6 bases). From germline, CDR1 is MNHEY and CDR2 SMNVEV (reference sequence). Trimming removed 3 bases at V and 4 bases at J, with 10 bases between. The CDR3 is 15 residues long. The CDR3 reads CASSLEGVGANVLTF. CDR3 coding DNA: TGTGCCAGCAGTTTGGAGGGAGTCGGGGCCAACGTCCTGACTTTC.

The V call is TRBV7-3, the J call TRBJ2-7, with D perhaps TRBD1 or TRBD2 (5 bases each). CDR3 length: 14 residues. V was pared by 4 bases and J by 3 bases, with 13 bases between. The germline CDR1 and CDR2 sequences are SGHTA and FQGTGA. The chain's CDR3 is CASSSGPPDYEQYF. DNA for the CDR3: TGTGCCAGCAGCTCGGGACCGCCGGACTACGAGCAGTACTTC.

This clonotype was counted between two and nine times. The CDR3 DNA reads as TGTGCCAGCTGCCCGGGACAGGGTGGGAATCAGCCCCAGCATTTT. This codes for CASCPGQGGNQPQHF. The chain employs TRBV2 and TRBJ1-5, with 9 bases lining up with TRBD1. CDR3 size: 15 residues. Germline V CDR1 and CDR2: SNHLY, FYNNEI. V dropped 8 bases and J dropped 4; count of bases not matched to a gene: 9. The whole variable domain, filled in from reference TRBV2 and TRBJ1-5, reads EPEVTQTPSHQVTQMGQEVILRCVPISNHLYFYWYRQILGQKVEFLVSFYNNEISEKSEIFDDQFSVERPDGSNFTLKIRSTKLEDSAMYFCASCPGQGGNQPQHFGDGTRLSIL.